The clone carrying this TCR beta chain was found a few times. Antigen specificity is unknown. Being one base from a much bigger clone, this may be a read error. This likely comes from a read error, as the CDR3 has no conserved phenylalanine or tryptophan at its end. MiXCR, run by TCRdb on the RT-PCR reads, gives a single entry per CDR3 protein. The table lists over 400,000 distinct CDR3 sequences, roughly 9.8% of them singletons, with approximately 12% in the top ten. The sample comes from a study of response to subunit inactivated influenza vaccine. Notes on the study in general: Authors suggested each seasonal flu vaccination may recruit only limited numbers of new T cells.

V was trimmed by 4 bases and J by 2 bases, leaving 8 bases between them. From germline, CDR1 is SGHTA and CDR2 FQGNSA. The CDR3 contains 13 residues. This clonotype was sampled from a man in his fifties or sixties who received an inactivated influenza vaccine. The sequences come from PBMCs from blood, collected roughly 47 days after vaccination. The chain recombines TRBV7-2 with TRBJ1-2, with D hard to call. Written as DNA, the CDR3 is TGTGCCAGCAGCTCCGCATTGAACTATGGCTACACCCTC. Translation: CASSSALNYGYTL.